This TCR beta chain was captured by sequencing in a study of blood T cell repertoires in COVID-19. The wider study: The United States, Italy and Spain supplied acute and convalescent COVID-19 samples. PBMCs, B-cell-depleted T cells, or T cells provided the cDNA or gDNA that made up the material.

Sequencing was performed with immunoSEQ multiplex PCR; in TCRdb, only in-frame clones are kept and a portion is missing. This sample has 70,000 to 85,000 clones, with roughly 80% found just once. J lost 4 bases, V lost 4 bases, and 1 base had no gene match. Germline V gives CDR1 MNHEY, CDR2 SVGEGT. CDR3 length: 13 amino acids. Only a few counts were recorded for this clone. The clonotype originates from a woman older than 75 with acute or convalescent COVID-19. The gene calls are TRBV6-2 or TRBV6-3 and TRBJ1-2, with 9 nucleotides matching TRBD1. Material: peripheral blood. CDR3 nucleotide sequence: TGTGCCAGCAGTTGGGGACAGGGCTATGGCTACACCTTC. Amino acids: CASSWGQGYGYTF.